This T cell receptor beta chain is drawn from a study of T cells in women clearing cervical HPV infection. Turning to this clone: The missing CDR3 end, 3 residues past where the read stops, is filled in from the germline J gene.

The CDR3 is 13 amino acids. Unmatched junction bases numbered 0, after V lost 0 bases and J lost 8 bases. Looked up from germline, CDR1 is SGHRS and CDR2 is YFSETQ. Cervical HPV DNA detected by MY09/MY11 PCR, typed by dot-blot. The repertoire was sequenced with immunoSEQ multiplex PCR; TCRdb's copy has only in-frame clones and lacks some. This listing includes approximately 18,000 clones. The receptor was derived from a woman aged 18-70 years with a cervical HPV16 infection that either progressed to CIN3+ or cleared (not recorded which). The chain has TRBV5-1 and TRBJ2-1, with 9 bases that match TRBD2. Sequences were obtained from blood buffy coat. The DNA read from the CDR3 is TGCGCCAGCAGCTTGGAGCGGGGGGATGAG. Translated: CASSLERGDE. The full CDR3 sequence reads CASSLERGDEQFF.